Each of the 23 T cell receptor beta chains below was sequenced from the same sample in a study of cytomegalovirus exposure and HLA in healthy donors. Both 60 Vbeta primers and 13 Jbeta primers went into the PCR. The method was immunoSEQ multiplex PCR; TCRdb's version includes in-frame clones alone and lacks a portion of them. This repertoire shows 150,000 or so clones, roughly three quarters found once; its top ten account for more than 6%. Material: PBMCs. Receptor source: a woman between 35 and 50 years old in good health and CMV-seropositive.

The chain links TRBV19 to TRBJ1-2; perhaps TRBD1 as D (5 bases). Trimming cost V 5 bases and J 2 bases, with 12 bases left between them. The CDR3 runs to 14 residues. Germline lookup yields CDR1 LNHDA and CDR2 SQIVND (reference sequence). The CDR3 DNA sequence: TGTGCCAGTAGTTTACAAAGGGGCAACTATGGCTACACCTTC. It translates to CASSLQRGNYGYTF. Supplemented by reference TRBV19 and TRBJ1-2, the full variable domain reads DGGITQSPKYLFRKEGQNVTLSCEQNLNHDAMYWYRQDPGQGLRLIYYSQIVNDFQKGDIAEGYSVSREKKESFPLTVTSAQKNPTAFYLCASSLQRGNYGYTFGSGTRLTVV.

This clone was counted a single time. Relative to the germline gene, one junction end is altered; a read error may explain this. Additional DNA sequences in this sample encode the identical CDR3. The CDR3 region has the DNA TGCGCCACCAGCAGAGATCCGGGGGGCTTCTACGAGCAGTACTTC. As protein: CATSRDPGGFYEQYF. This chain links TRBV15 with TRBJ2-7, with D tentatively TRBD2 (7 bases). CDR1 LNHNV and CDR2 YYDKDF come from the germline V gene (reference sequence). There are 15 residues in the CDR3.

V gene TRBV6-1 combines with J gene TRBJ2-5, with a weak D call TRBD2 (6 bases). The length of the CDR3 is 15 residues. Germline CDR1 reads MNHNS; CDR2 reads SASEGT. Trimming removed 6 bases at V and 2 bases at J, with 16 bases between. For the CDR3, the DNA is TGTGCCAGCAGCGGTCAAGGGGCGGGGCAAGAGACCCAGTACTTC. Translated: CASSGQGAGQETQYF.

The J gene is TRBJ2-3, the V gene TRBV21-1; the listed D gene, TRBD2, was not tested against the DNA. TRBV21-1 is a known pseudogene. This CDR3 region has 15 residues. CDR3 DNA sequence: TGTGCCAGCAGCAAAGTAGCCCTAGCGTCAGATACGCAGTATTTT. It codes for CASSKVALASDTQYF.

This rearrangement joins TRBV5-1 to TRBJ1-3; the match to TRBD1 covers 8 bases. The J segment lost 3 bases and the V segment lost 4 bases, leaving 6 bases of the junction unmatched. Germline lookup yields CDR1 SGHRS and CDR2 YFSETQ. The CDR3 consists of 15 residues. The CDR3 DNA is TGCGCCAGCAGCCCTCGGACAGGGATTGGAAACACCATATATTTT. Translating gives CASSPRTGIGNTIYF.

The chain employs TRBV6-5 and TRBJ2-3; TRBD1 might be the D (5 bases). Per germline, CDR1 MNHEY and CDR2 SVGAGI. V was clipped by 0 bases and J by 2 bases, with 12 bases between them. The CDR3 is made up of 16 amino acids. DNA of the CDR3: TGTGCCAGCAGTTACTCCCCCAGACAGCTCACAGATACGCAGTATTTT. It yields the protein CASSYSPRQLTDTQYF.

The chain is built from TRBV27 and TRBJ2-1; 11 positions match TRBD2. This CDR3 is 17 amino acids long. Germline CDR1 and CDR2: MNHEY and SMNVEV (reference sequence). Unmatched junction bases numbered 8, after V lost 3 bases and J lost 4 bases. Written as DNA, the CDR3 is TGTGCCAGCAGTTTGGGCAGGCTAGCGGGGGGTTACAATGAGCAGTTCTTC. Protein product: CASSLGRLAGGYNEQFF.

V gene TRBV5-8 combines with J gene TRBJ2-5, with a weak D call TRBD1 (6 bases). The CDR3 has 17 residues. The germline V gene encodes CDR1 SGHTS and CDR2 YDEGEE. The V gene lost 6 bases and the J gene lost 2 bases, with 23 bases spanning the gap. For the CDR3, the DNA is TGTGCCAGCACCATCGGTGGGGGCCCGCCTAGGCAAGAGACCCAGTACTTC. As protein: CASTIGGGPPRQETQYF.

The gene calls are TRBV7-6 and TRBJ2-3, with 11 bases that match TRBD2. The CDR3 runs to 16 residues. In germline, CDR1 is SGHVS, CDR2 FNYEAQ. V gave up 1 base and J gave up 5 bases; unmatched junction bases: 5. The CDR3 coding sequence is TGTGCCAGCAGCTTAGGTAGCGGGGGGGCCTTAGATACGCAGTATTTT. Translating gives CASSLGSGGALDTQYF.

The CDR3: CAWRPGAAYGYTF. DNA for the CDR3: TGTGCCTGGAGGCCTGGAGCAGCCTATGGCTACACCTTC. V is TRBV30 and J is TRBJ1-2; D gene uncertain. This CDR3 comprises 13 residues. Germline V gives CDR1 GTSNPN, CDR2 SVGIG (reference sequence). Trimming stripped 3 bases from V and 4 bases from J, with 12 bases between.

The V and J genes are TRBV28 and TRBJ1-1; 9 bases map to TRBD1. J lost 4 bases, V lost 7 bases, and 7 bases had no gene match. The germline V gene encodes CDR1 MDHEN and CDR2 SYDVKM. The CDR3 length is 14 residues. DNA for the CDR3: TGTGCCAGCATAATGGGACAGGGCTTCACTGAAGCTTTCTTT. Amino acid sequence: CASIMGQGFTEAFF.

This rearrangement joins TRBV7-2 to TRBJ2-3; 9 bases are shared with TRBD1. The trim removed 4 bases at V and 3 bases at J, leaving 8 bases unmatched. Per the germline V gene, CDR1 is SGHTA and CDR2 is FQGNSA. The CDR3 runs 16 residues. CDR3 coding DNA: TGTGCCAGCAGCTCATCCCAGGGACAGGGAACAGATACGCAGTATTTT. Encoded protein: CASSSSQGQGTDTQYF.

The V call is TRBV6-6, the J call TRBJ1-2; D unclear. V gave up 0 bases and J gave up 6 bases, with 17 bases separating them. Germline values: CDR1 MNHNY, CDR2 SVGAGI (reference sequence). The CDR3 runs to 16 residues. CDR3 sequence: CASSYSSPERGHGYTF. The CDR3 coding sequence is TGTGCCAGCAGTTACTCGAGTCCAGAGAGAGGCCATGGCTACACCTTC.

The CDR3 region is CASSTLQATTDTQYF. The CDR3 nucleotides read TGTGCCAGCAGCACGCTCCAAGCGACCACAGATACGCAGTATTTT. The rearrangement links TRBV7-3 to TRBJ2-3, with D hard to call. Trimming shortened V by 5 bases and J by 2 bases, and 14 bases separated the two germline ends. This CDR3 has 15 amino acids. The germline CDR1 and CDR2 sequences are SGHTA and FQGTGA.

This chain links TRBV7-2 with TRBJ1-2; D gene unclear. The germline V gene encodes CDR1 SGHTA and CDR2 FQGNSA. The V end was cut by 1 base, the J end by 4 bases, with 10 bases between. The CDR3 is made up of 14 amino acids. Here the CDR3 DNA reads TGTGCCAGCAGCTTAGATCTCAGGCGCTATGGCTACACCTTC. This gives the protein CASSLDLRRYGYTF. The entire variable domain, with the rest obtained from reference TRBV7-2 and TRBJ1-2, is as follows: GAGVSQSPSNKVTEKGKDVELRCDPISGHTALYWYRQSLGQGLEFLIYFQGNSAPDKSGLPSDRFSAERTGGSVSTLTIQRTQQEDSAVYLCASSLDLRRYGYTFGSGTRLTVV.

The chain combines TRBV11-1 with TRBJ2-5; 8 positions match TRBD2. Per germline, CDR1 SGHAT and CDR2 FQDESV (reference sequence). The trim removed 1 base at V and 5 bases at J, leaving 9 bases unmatched. The length of the CDR3 is 16 residues. CDR3 in amino acids: CASSLEGSGIKETQYF. In DNA form, the CDR3 reads TGTGCCAGCAGCTTAGAAGGTAGCGGGATTAAGGAGACCCAGTACTTC.

The CDR3 DNA sequence: TGTGCCAGCAGCCAAGGAGCGGGGGTAAACAATGAGCAGTTCTTC. It is translated as CASSQGAGVNNEQFF. This rearrangement joins TRBV4-2 to TRBJ2-1, with 8 bases matching TRBD2. Looked up from germline, CDR1 is LGHNA and CDR2 is YNFKEQ. The CDR3 extends over 15 amino acids. Germline trimming cut 1 base from V and 5 bases from J; bases unmatched to any gene: 4.

This chain connects TRBV27 to TRBJ1-4; D is possibly TRBD1 (6 bases). The V end was cut by 0 bases, the J end by 7 bases, with 18 bases between. CDR3 length: 17 residues. The germline CDR1 and CDR2 sequences are MNHEY and SMNVEV (reference sequence). The CDR3 nucleotides read TGTGCCAGCAGTTTATCGTCGGGGACGCGAGGGGGTGAAAAACTGTTTTTT. Its protein product is CASSLSSGTRGGEKLFF.

This clone was counted only a few times. The chain uses TRBV28 and TRBJ2-7, with TRBD1 identical over 8 bases. This CDR3 has 15 residues. V shed 6 bases and J 6 bases; nucleotides not matched to a gene: 13. In germline, CDR1 is MDHEN, CDR2 SYDVKM. The CDR3 loop reads CASSLRWQGASEQYF. The CDR3 DNA is TGTGCCAGCAGCCTAAGGTGGCAGGGGGCCTCCGAGCAGTACTTC.

To note about this clone: Since a much larger clone is just one base distant, this may be a read error. The rearrangement uses TRBV6-1 and TRBJ1-3, with D perhaps matching TRBD1 (5 bases). V dropped 1 base and J dropped 2 bases, with 6 bases sitting between them. CDR1 MNHNS and CDR2 SASEGT come from the germline V gene. The CDR3 has 14 residues. Here the CDR3 reads CASSEVGAGNTIYF. The CDR3 DNA sequence: TGTGCCAGCAGTGAAGTAGGGGCTGGAAACACCATATATTTT.

The chain combines TRBV25-1 with TRBJ1-2; D is unclear. The germline V gene has CDR1 MGHDK and CDR2 SYGVNS. Trimming pared 5 bases from V and 8 bases from J, leaving 9 bases between. CDR3 length: 11 residues. The CDR3 sequence is CASSFGEGYTF. CDR3 DNA: TGTGCCAGCAGTTTCGGGGAAGGCTACACCTTC.

V usage is TRBV7-8 and J usage is TRBJ2-3; a possible D gene is TRBD2 (5 bases). V lost 0 bases to trimming and J lost 5 bases, with 15 bases between them. Germline CDR1 and CDR2: SGHVS and FQNEAQ. This CDR3 has 16 residues. CDR3 protein: CASSLALRRGQDTQYF. In nucleotides, the CDR3 is TGTGCCAGCAGCTTAGCGCTCCGACGGGGTCAAGATACGCAGTATTTT.

The rearrangement joins TRBV11-2 to TRBJ1-2; possible D gene TRBD1, 6 bases. The V gene's germline CDR1 is SGHAT and CDR2 FQNNGV. CDR3 size: 15 residues. Trimming shortened V by 7 bases and J by 3 bases, and 18 bases separated the two germline ends. The CDR3 sequence: CASTDGWGRDYGYTF. The CDR3 coding sequence is TGTGCCAGCACCGATGGGTGGGGGCGCGACTATGGCTACACCTTC.